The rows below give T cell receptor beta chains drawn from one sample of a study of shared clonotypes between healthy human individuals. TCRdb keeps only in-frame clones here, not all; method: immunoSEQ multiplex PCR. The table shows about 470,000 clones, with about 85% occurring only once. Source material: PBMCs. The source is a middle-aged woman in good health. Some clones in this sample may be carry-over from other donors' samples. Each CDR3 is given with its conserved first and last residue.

CDR3 protein: CSTRQSMNTEAFF
V gene: TRBV29-1
J gene: TRBJ1-1

CDR3 protein: CASSIHRDDFEKLFF
V gene: TRBV7-9
J gene: TRBJ1-4

CDR3 protein: CASSRGQGNTGELFF
V gene: TRBV5-1
J gene: TRBJ2-2

CDR3 protein: CASSLGRSGANVLTF
V gene: TRBV5-6
J gene: TRBJ2-6

CDR3 protein: CASSQEADSGELFF
V gene: TRBV4-2
J gene: TRBJ2-2

CDR3 protein: CASSYSRASYEQYF
V gene: TRBV6-5
J gene: TRBJ2-7

CDR3 protein: CASSGHPGGVGNTIYF
V gene: TRBV28
J gene: TRBJ1-3

CDR3 protein: CASSVTSGLLPGEQFF
V gene: TRBV5-4
J gene: TRBJ2-1

CDR3 protein: CASSSARVSHEQYF
V gene: TRBV7-9
J gene: TRBJ2-7

CDR3 protein: CSATLSAGYTF
V gene: TRBV20-1
J gene: TRBJ1-2

CDR3 protein: CASSVSGWIDNEQFF
V gene: TRBV9
J gene: TRBJ2-1

CDR3 protein: CASSLFRGNEQFF
V gene: TRBV27
J gene: TRBJ2-1

CDR3 protein: CASSPQRLAGVSQFF
V gene: TRBV7-9
J gene: TRBJ2-1

CDR3 protein: CASSLVSPQETGIQYF
V gene: TRBV11-2
J gene: TRBJ2-4

CDR3 protein: CAWSRNEQFF
V gene: TRBV30
J gene: TRBJ2-1

CDR3 protein: CASSYSGRATAGELFF
V gene: TRBV6-6
J gene: TRBJ2-2

CDR3 protein: CASSVGGTMNTEAFF
V gene: TRBV9
J gene: TRBJ1-1

CDR3 protein: CAISALARELGNEQFF
V gene: TRBV10-3
J gene: TRBJ2-1

CDR3 protein: CASSFLLAFGEQFF
V gene: TRBV28
J gene: TRBJ2-1

CDR3 protein: CASRPTSGRRNEQFF
V gene: TRBV28
J gene: TRBJ2-1

CDR3 protein: CASKRTGSMNTEAFF
V gene: TRBV9
J gene: TRBJ1-1

CDR3 protein: CASSSRQGVGVGTEAFF
V gene: TRBV27
J gene: TRBJ1-1

CDR3 protein: CASSLDSLTREQYF
V gene: TRBV5-1
J gene: TRBJ2-7

CDR3 protein: CASSSAGTGGNEQYF
V gene: TRBV28
J gene: TRBJ2-7

CDR3 protein: CASSLVVWQGENEKLFF
V gene: TRBV7-8
J gene: TRBJ1-4

CDR3 protein: CASSRRDTQYF
V gene: TRBV5-6
J gene: TRBJ2-3

CDR3 protein: CASSLGESRYNEQFF
V gene: TRBV5-8
J gene: TRBJ2-1

CDR3 protein: CASSEDWQGVVPQHF
V gene: TRBV6-1
J gene: TRBJ1-5

CDR3 protein: CAISEPRGKQANYGYTF
V gene: TRBV10-3
J gene: TRBJ1-2

CDR3 protein: CASSVFYEQYF
V gene: TRBV2
J gene: TRBJ2-7

CDR3 protein: CASSSVDTEAFF
V gene: TRBV7-9
J gene: TRBJ1-1

CDR3 protein: CASSSGLHNGGTEAFF
V gene: TRBV13
J gene: TRBJ1-1

CDR3 protein: CASSLPSANTEAFF
V gene: TRBV28
J gene: TRBJ1-1

CDR3 protein: CASRKTGHDGYTF
V gene: TRBV28
J gene: TRBJ1-2

CDR3 protein: CASSFGTGINSPLHF
V gene: TRBV27
J gene: TRBJ1-6

CDR3 protein: CASSSTSGRPETQYF
V gene: TRBV2
J gene: TRBJ2-5

CDR3 protein: CASSLYQGFYGYTF
V gene: TRBV28
J gene: TRBJ1-2

CDR3 protein: CAWNPSGIYEQYF
V gene: TRBV30
J gene: TRBJ2-7

CDR3 protein: CASRDRGVRNTEAFF
V gene: TRBV2
J gene: TRBJ1-1

CDR3 protein: CASSLGLAGADTQYF
V gene: TRBV11-3
J gene: TRBJ2-3

CDR3 protein: CASSLDGSYNEQFF
V gene: TRBV7-7
J gene: TRBJ2-1

CDR3 protein: CASSPGADNQPQHF
V gene: TRBV18
J gene: TRBJ1-5

CDR3 protein: CASRPDGGRGANNEQFF
V gene: TRBV7-9
J gene: TRBJ2-1

CDR3 protein: CASSQPTSGRASSEQFF
V gene: TRBV4-1
J gene: TRBJ2-1

CDR3 protein: CASRGLAGADMRNEQFF
V gene: TRBV28
J gene: TRBJ2-1

CDR3 protein: CASSLLGAGATYEQYF
V gene: TRBV5-4
J gene: TRBJ2-7

CDR3 protein: CASSGPGRGVNNEQFF
V gene: TRBV5-4
J gene: TRBJ2-1

CDR3 protein: CASSPTGMGAQETQYF
V gene: TRBV18
J gene: TRBJ2-5

CDR3 protein: CASSSGTFSGNTIYF
V gene: TRBV6-5
J gene: TRBJ1-3

CDR3 protein: CASSAGGEETQYF
V gene: TRBV5-5
J gene: TRBJ2-5

CDR3 protein: CASSDGDRPQDYGYTF
V gene: TRBV6-4
J gene: TRBJ1-2

CDR3 protein: CASSDQVLEDFYPYEQYF
V gene: TRBV6-4
J gene: TRBJ2-7